One sample yielded the 2 T cell receptor beta chains listed below, sequenced in a study of T-cell reconstitution after alpha-beta-depleted transplantation in children. Unique molecular identifiers tagged the TCRbeta library. TCRdb re-derived calls from the PCR reads in MiXCR, one entry per CDR3 protein. There are some 150,000 distinct CDR3 sequences in the sample; around 10% occur only once, and around a sixth lies in the top ten. Sequencing was performed on PBMCs, mostly from graft donor cells, taken 180 days after TCRalphabeta/CD19-depleted stem cell transplant. Receptor source: a female patient younger than 10 who had a stem cell transplant for congenital amegakaryocytic thrombocytopenia, so the T cells may come from the graft donor.

This clonotype showed up many times. This chain connects TRBV7-6 to TRBJ2-5; D assignment may be TRBD1 or TRBD2 (5 bases each). The germline gives CDR1 SGHVS, CDR2 FNYEAQ. The V and J ends lost 10 bases and 2 bases respectively, with 23 bases between them. This CDR3 region has 16 residues. The CDR3 sequence: CATSARGPPPQETQYF. The CDR3 coding sequence is TGTGCCACCTCCGCCCGGGGCCCACCCCCGCAAGAGACCCAGTACTTC.

This clonotype was found many times. This chain connects TRBV6-5 to TRBJ2-5, with TRBD1 matching 7 bases. Germline V gives CDR1 MNHEY, CDR2 SVGAGI. This CDR3 is built from 13 residues. V was pared by 6 bases and J by 4 bases, with 5 bases of the junction left unmatched. The CDR3 here is CASRRQGTETQYF. DNA of the CDR3: TGTGCCAGCAGACGACAGGGTACAGAGACCCAGTACTTC.